A selection of T cell receptor beta chains follows, all from one sample in a study of somatic mutations in cytotoxic T cells in rheumatoid arthritis. The repertoire was sequenced with immunoSEQ multiplex PCR; TCRdb's copy has only in-frame clones and lacks some. The sample carries some 10,000 clones, approximately 82% recorded once. The specimen sequenced was CD8+ T cells sorted from blood. The receptors shown here come from a woman aged 55 to 70 with rheumatoid arthritis. CDR3s include the opening cysteine and the closing phenylalanine or tryptophan.

TRBJ2-1 | TRBV5-1 | CASSNRDSEQFF
TRBJ2-7 | TRBV2 | CASNAGPYEQYF
TRBJ2-2 | TRBV7-9 | CASSAGRALGTGELFF
TRBJ2-1 | TRBV27 | CASSSGNYNEQFF
TRBJ2-7 | TRBV7-9 | CASSLGAGEYEQYF
TRBJ1-2 | TRBV5-8 | CASRRGDRPYGYTF
TRBJ2-1 | TRBV27 | CASSFLAGEQFF
TRBJ1-3 | TRBV28 | CASSPPDGTGIGLSGNTIYF
TRBJ1-1 | TRBV5-1 | CASSGRSGGDTEAFF
TRBJ2-2 | TRBV19 | CASSIPTGELFF
TRBJ2-1 | TRBV2 | CASSEFSEQFF
TRBJ2-7 | TRBV9 | CASSATGVPSYEQYF
TRBJ1-5 | TRBV28 | CASSLSLTGVQPQHF
TRBJ2-1 | TRBV5-1 | CASSFGLAAPRGNEQFF
TRBJ2-4 | TRBV28 | CASARTSGRGAAKNIQYF
TRBJ1-1 | TRBV7-9 | CASSLTGEAFF
TRBJ1-1 | TRBV28 | CASRQQHTEAFF
TRBJ1-5 | TRBV7-2 | CASGAGGNQPQHF
TRBJ2-7 | TRBV9 | CASSAPGQGSYEQYF
TRBJ2-7 | TRBV27 | CASSPGGGDEQYF
TRBJ2-5 | TRBV7-9 | CASSSPREGPETQYF
TRBJ1-4 | TRBV7-9 | CASSLRRDRDEKLFF
TRBJ2-1 | TRBV7-3 | CASSLTAEYYNEQFF
TRBJ2-1 | TRBV5-1 | CASSVGTASDEQFF
TRBJ1-5 | TRBV12-5 | CASGSTDSLGNQPQHF
TRBJ2-7 | TRBV19 | CASRPSGLSYEQYF
TRBJ2-7 | TRBV6-1 | CASSRRGDSSYEQYF
TRBJ1-1 | TRBV10-3 | CAISLGPGAEAFF
TRBJ2-2 | TRBV28 | CASSSTGTGLAGPPMNTGELFF
TRBJ2-7 | TRBV28 | CASSLPSGPSYEQYF
TRBJ2-1 | TRBV13 | CASSTLAGGPGFDEQFF
TRBJ2-2 | TRBV7-3 | CASSSWTGDTGELFF
TRBJ1-2 | TRBV28 | CASSSRTGEANYGYTF
TRBJ2-1 | TRBV28 | CASSSSSGGRYNEQFF
TRBJ2-1 | TRBV10-3 | CAITFPPLTGGSYNEQFF
. | TRBV7-7 | CASSLIGGEQYF
TRBJ2-7 | TRBV30 | CAWSPRYYDEQYF
TRBJ1-1 | TRBV4-1 | CASSQDRVNTEAFF
TRBJ1-5 | TRBV27 | CASSLGGSNQPQHF
TRBJ2-3 | TRBV7-9 | CASSFRQREIDTQYF
TRBJ2-3 | TRBV9 | CASSVGWESTDTQYF
TRBJ1-5 | TRBV27 | CASSLVGGTWPQHF
TRBJ2-7 | TRBV2 | CASRSNEQYF